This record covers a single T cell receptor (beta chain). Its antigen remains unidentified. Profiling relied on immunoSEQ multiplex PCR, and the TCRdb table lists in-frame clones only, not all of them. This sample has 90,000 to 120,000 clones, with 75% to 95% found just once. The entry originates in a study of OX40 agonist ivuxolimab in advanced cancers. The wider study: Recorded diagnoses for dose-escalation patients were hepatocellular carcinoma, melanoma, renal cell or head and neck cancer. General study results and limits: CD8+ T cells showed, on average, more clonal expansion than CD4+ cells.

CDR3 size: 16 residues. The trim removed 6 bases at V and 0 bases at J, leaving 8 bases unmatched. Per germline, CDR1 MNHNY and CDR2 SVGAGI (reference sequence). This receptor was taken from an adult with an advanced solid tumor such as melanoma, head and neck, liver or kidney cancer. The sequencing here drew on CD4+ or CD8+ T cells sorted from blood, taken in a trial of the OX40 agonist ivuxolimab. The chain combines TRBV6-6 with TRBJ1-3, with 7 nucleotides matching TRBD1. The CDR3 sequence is CASRKDRPSSGNTIYF. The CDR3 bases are TGTGCCAGCAGGAAGGACAGGCCAAGCTCTGGAAACACCATATATTTT.